The clone carrying this T cell receptor (beta chain) was detected only a few times. This sample is drawn from a study of CD8 T cells in ankylosing spondylitis. 5'-RACE, quantitative and with molecular barcodes, yielded the TCR beta libraries. TCRdb used MiXCR to reprocess the 5' RACE reads, holding one entry per CDR3 protein. The sample records some 290,000 distinct CDR3 sequences, 15% to 20% being singletons. The CDR3 contains 15 residues. Trimming shortened V by 4 bases and J by 0 bases, and 10 bases separated the two germline ends. Germline V gene lookup returns CDR1 ENHRY and CDR2 SYGVKD. This receptor was obtained from a male donor with ankylosing spondylitis or in good health (not recorded which). The chain combines TRBV10-3 with TRBJ2-1; TRBD1 might be the D (6 bases). Sequencing input: blood, either unsorted or a sorted T cell fraction (not recorded which). For the CDR3, the DNA is TGTGCCATCAGTGGACAGGATAGCTCCTACAATGAGCAGTTCTTC. This translates into CAISGQDSSYNEQFF.